These 9 T cell receptor beta chains were all obtained from the same sample, sequenced in a study of T cells in Graves' hyperthyroidism and ophthalmopathy. Amplified TCR beta CDR3 regions derived from RNA transcripts. The TCR CDR3 was amplified in a first-round RT-PCR using the HTBI primer set. TCRdb recomputed calls from the multiplex PCR reads with MiXCR, one row per CDR3 protein. The sample lists around 440,000 distinct CDR3 sequences, 15% to 18% seen once, with roughly 7.7% in the top ten. The specimen was blood. These receptors were collected from a woman under 30 with Graves' hyperthyroidism.

This clonotype was detected many times. This chain links TRBV5-1 with TRBJ2-7, with TRBD2 matching 8 bases. The CDR3 is 17 residues long. J was trimmed by 4 bases and V by 0 bases; bases with no gene match: 12. Per germline, CDR1 SGHRS and CDR2 YFSETQ. The DNA of the CDR3 is TGCGCCAGCAGCTTGGGATTTGCGGTTAGCGGGACGTACGAGCAGTACTTC. It yields the protein CASSLGFAVSGTYEQYF.

This clonotype was found many times. The V call is TRBV6-1, the J call TRBJ2-7; TRBD2 agrees at 8 bases. Losses at the gene ends were 6 bases for V and 4 bases for J; bases not matched to a gene: 5. The CDR3 is made up of 13 amino acids. Germline V CDR1 and CDR2: MNHNS, SASEGT. The CDR3 bases are TGTGCCAGCAGGAGCGGGAGATTTTACGAGCAGTACTTC. Translated, it gives CASRSGRFYEQYF.

In its sample, this clonotype was seen many times. This sequence joins TRBV12-3 or TRBV12-4 and TRBJ2-1; D might be TRBD1 (6 bases). Trimming left V 2 bases short and J 2 bases short, with 16 bases between. This CDR3 region has 17 residues. The CDR3 sequence: CASSLRGQGSPYNEQFF. The CDR3 DNA is TGTGCCAGCAGTTTAAGGGGACAAGGTAGCCCCTACAATGAGCAGTTCTTC.

This clonotype has a count of ten or more. The rearrangement uses TRBV10-3 and TRBJ1-2, with D unresolved. V lost 7 bases to trimming and J lost 8 bases, with 11 bases between them. CDR1 and CDR2 from the germline V gene are ENHRY and SYGVKD. The CDR3 loop spans 11 amino acids. CDR3 residues: CAIKDHWGYTF. CDR3 in DNA: TGTGCCATCAAGGACCACTGGGGCTACACCTTC.

V is TRBV7-2 and J is TRBJ2-7; D may correspond to TRBD1 or TRBD2 (5 bases each). The CDR3 spans 16 residues. The germline V and J ends were trimmed by 2 bases and 1 base, with 15 bases remaining between them. Germline V gene sequence: CDR1 SGHTA, CDR2 FQGNSA. The CDR3 sequence is CASSLFGGSGSYEQYF. For the CDR3, the DNA is TGTGCCAGCAGCTTATTTGGGGGATCGGGGTCCTACGAGCAGTACTTC.

About this clonotype: This may be a read error, as it is one base from a much larger clone. V gene TRBV7-9 combines with J gene TRBJ2-1; D may be TRBD2 (6 bases). Germline CDR1 reads SEHNR; CDR2 reads FQNEAQ (reference sequence). This CDR3 is 15 amino acids long. CDR3 protein: CASGLAAGTGNEQFF. The CDR3 coding sequence is TGTGCCAGCGGCTTAGCTGCGGGAACGGGTAATGAGCAGTTCTTC.

This clonotype was found many times. The chain combines TRBV7-2 with TRBJ2-5; TRBD2 agrees at 9 bases. Unmatched junction bases numbered 5, after V lost 1 base and J lost 5 bases. In germline, CDR1 is SGHTA, CDR2 FQGNSA. CDR3 length equals 15 residues. The CDR3 bases are TGTGCCAGCAGCTTAGTTGCTAGCGGGATTGAGACCCAGTACTTC. Protein product: CASSLVASGIETQYF.

This clonotype was seen ten or more times. This rearrangement joins TRBV28 to TRBJ1-4; D perhaps matches TRBD1 (6 bases). The CDR3 covers 14 residues. Trimming stripped 5 bases from V and 7 bases from J, with 14 bases between. Germline V gives CDR1 MDHEN, CDR2 SYDVKM. The CDR3 spells CASSPQGAFEKLFF. The DNA for the CDR3 is TGTGCCAGCAGTCCACAGGGAGCGTTTGAAAAACTGTTTTTT.

A note on this clonotype: At one of its ends the junction is not consistent with the germline gene, which may arise from a read error. In DNA, the CDR3 is TGTGCCAGCCCACCACCGGTAAGATTGGACATTCAGTACTTC. As protein: CASPPPVRLDIQYF. The chain couples TRBV18 to TRBJ2-4; D is ambiguous. Germline CDR1 KGHSH, CDR2 LQKENI. The CDR3 consists of 14 residues.